The sample holds one count of the clone carrying this TCR beta chain. The data were taken from a study of shared clonotypes between healthy human individuals. Study background: Donor ages ranged 18 to 49 years: a couple of women, a few men.

The CDR3 totals 14 residues. Looked up from germline, CDR1 is SQVTM and CDR2 is ANQGSEA. The V end lost 6 bases, the J end lost 10 bases, and 21 bases lay between the germline ends. Produced via immunoSEQ multiplex PCR; TCRdb's table is partial and in-frame only. The sample holds millions of clones; about 92% are singletons and the top ten take around 0.15%. This rearrangement joins TRBV29-1 to TRBJ1-4; tentatively, D is TRBD1 (5 bases). The receptor's source is a man in his late teens or twenties in good health. The sequenced sample consisted of naive CD4+ T cells sorted from blood. Subset denoted: CD45RA+ positively selected. CDR3 sequence (DNA): TGCAGCGTCGCCACCGGGACGGAGTCCAGAAAACTGTTTTTT. As protein: CSVATGTESRKLFF.